This note documents a single TCR beta chain sequence. The data stem from a study of CD8 T cells in Susac syndrome. The RNA input was 0.5 to 1 ug, and it was reverse transcribed with random hexamers. An immunoSEQ multiplex PCR amplified TCR beta CDR3 over 54 Vbeta and 13 Jbeta. TCRdb reprocessed the immunoSEQ multiplex PCR reads via MiXCR and lists one record per CDR3 protein. Altogether 150,000 to 200,000 distinct CDR3 sequences are present, roughly 95% being singletons, with the ten largest covering about 0.093%. Both CD4+ and CD8+ T cells were negatively isolated, and TEMRA cells underwent FACS enrichment. The germline CDR1 and CDR2 sequences are GTSNPN and SVGIG (reference sequence). The trim removed 2 bases at V and 7 bases at J, leaving 12 bases unmatched. The CDR3 is made up of 16 amino acids.

The chain recombines TRBV30 with TRBJ2-5; TRBD2 agrees at 11 bases. This TCR was recovered from a human donor with multiple sclerosis. The sample consisted of CD4+ T cells from PBMCs. In nucleotides, the CDR3 is TGTGCCTGGAGTTCGACTAGCGGGGCGAAGGTGAGGACCCAGTACTTC. It specifies CAWSSTSGAKVRTQYF.